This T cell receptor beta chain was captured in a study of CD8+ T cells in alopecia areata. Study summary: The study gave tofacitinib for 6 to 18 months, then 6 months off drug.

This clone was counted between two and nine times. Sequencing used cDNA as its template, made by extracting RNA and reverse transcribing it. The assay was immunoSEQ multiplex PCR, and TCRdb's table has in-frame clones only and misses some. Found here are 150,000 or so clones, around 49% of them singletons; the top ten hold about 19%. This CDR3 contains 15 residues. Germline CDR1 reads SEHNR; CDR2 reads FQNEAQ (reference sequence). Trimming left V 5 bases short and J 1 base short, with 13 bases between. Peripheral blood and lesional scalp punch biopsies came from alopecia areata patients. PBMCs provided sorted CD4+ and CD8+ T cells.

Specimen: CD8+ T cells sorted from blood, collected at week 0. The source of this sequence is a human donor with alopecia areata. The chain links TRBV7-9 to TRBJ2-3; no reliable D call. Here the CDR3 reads CASSPLSVGTDTQYF. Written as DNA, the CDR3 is TGTGCCAGCAGCCCCCTCAGTGTGGGCACAGATACGCAGTATTTT.